The sequence of this T cell receptor (beta chain) was determined in a study of blood T cells in healthy people across ages. With a J-beta primer mix and a sample-barcoded 5' primer, a second PCR ran 7 to 11 cycles. TCRdb analysed the 5' RACE reads with MiXCR anew, one entry per CDR3 protein. The profile shows roughly 930,000 distinct CDR3 sequences, about 48% of them singletons. Each sample yielded at least 5 micrograms of PBMC total RNA. The sequence came from a man aged 25-40 years in good health. The sample was blood.

The CDR3 loop reads CASSLDGLQETQYF. The CDR3 DNA is TGCGCCAGCAGCCTGGACGGACTACAAGAGACCCAGTACTTC. The chain combines TRBV5-1 with TRBJ2-5; D possibly corresponds to TRBD2 (6 bases). Germline-derived CDR1 and CDR2 are SGHRS and YFSETQ. The V and J ends lost 4 bases and 2 bases respectively, with 12 bases between them. The CDR3 runs 14 residues.